These 19 T cell receptor beta chains came from one sample sequenced in a study of blood T cell repertoires in COVID-19. TCRdb keeps only in-frame clones here, not all; method: immunoSEQ multiplex PCR. The sample includes about 51,000 clones, 80% to 90% of them seen just once. Specimen: peripheral blood. These TCRs come from a man in his sixties with acute or convalescent COVID-19.

The rearrangement links TRBV7-6 to TRBJ2-7; TRBD1 aligns across 9 bases. V was pared by 4 bases and J by 4 bases, with 8 bases of the junction left unmatched. Germline CDR1 reads SGHVS; CDR2 reads FNYEAQ. The CDR3 length is 15 residues. The CDR3, as DNA: TGTGCCAGCAGCTATTCGGGACAGGGATTATACGAGCAGTACTTC. As protein: CASSYSGQGLYEQYF.

The chain uses TRBV2 and TRBJ1-6; the D is unclear. Germline V CDR1 and CDR2: SNHLY, FYNNEI. V was trimmed by 7 bases and J by 8 bases, leaving 12 bases between them. CDR3 size: 13 residues. The DNA of the CDR3 is TGTGCCAGCACTCGGCAGGAGGATTCACCCCTCCACTTT. Its protein is CASTRQEDSPLHF.

The J gene is TRBJ2-1, the V gene TRBV7-9; TRBD2 matches at 8 bases. This CDR3 is 17 amino acids long. Trimming at V came to 2 bases and at J to 4 bases, leaving 10 bases not matched to a gene. Germline CDR1 SEHNR, CDR2 FQNEAQ (reference sequence). As DNA, the CDR3 is TGTGCCAGCAGCTTACTGCTTTTTGAGCGGGAGTACAATGAGCAGTTCTTC. As protein: CASSLLLFEREYNEQFF.

V and J are TRBV7-2 and TRBJ1-6; TRBD1 might be the D (6 bases). V was pared by 5 bases and J by 11 bases, with 25 bases between. The germline V gene has CDR1 SGHTA and CDR2 FQGNSA. This CDR3 is built from 17 residues. This CDR3 is CASSQGYQQGVSPPLHF. Here the CDR3 DNA reads TGTGCCAGCAGCCAAGGCTACCAACAGGGAGTTTCGCCACCCCTCCACTTT.

The chain employs TRBV6-6 and TRBJ1-4; 7 nucleotides align to TRBD1. The CDR3 consists of 15 residues. Germline CDR1 MNHNY, CDR2 SVGAGI (reference sequence). V lost 2 bases, J lost 8 bases, and 8 bases stayed unmatched. CDR3 DNA sequence: TGTGCCAGCAGTTACGAGGGGGCGCCCCGGGAAAAACTGTTTTTT. Protein sequence: CASSYEGAPREKLFF.

The V gene is TRBV4-1, the J gene TRBJ2-7, with TRBD2 matching over 12 bases. The trim removed 2 bases at V and 6 bases at J, leaving 5 bases unmatched. The CDR3 runs to 15 residues. Germline V CDR1 and CDR2: MGHRA, YSYEKL. The CDR3 sequence is CASSQPTSGSSEQYF. CDR3 DNA sequence: TGCGCCAGCAGCCAACCGACTAGCGGGAGTAGCGAGCAGTACTTC.

This clone occurred once. The V and J genes are TRBV25-1 and TRBJ2-7; a possible D gene is TRBD2 (5 bases). The length of the CDR3 is 13 residues. CDR1 is MGHDK and CDR2 is SYGVNS in the germline V gene. Trimming removed 7 bases at V and 5 bases at J, with 15 bases between. The DNA for the CDR3 is TGTGCCAGCACGCGGGCGGCGAGCGACGAGCAGTACTTC. It translates to CASTRAASDEQYF.

V and J are TRBV4-1 and TRBJ1-3; possibly TRBD1 for D (5 bases). Germline values: CDR1 MGHRA, CDR2 YSYEKL. This CDR3 comprises 11 residues. Trimming cost V 6 bases and J 9 bases, with 9 bases left between them. The CDR3 nucleotides read TGCGCCAGCAGTCAGGGCATCACCATATATTTT. Encoded protein: CASSQGITIYF.

The chain combines TRBV2 with TRBJ1-6; perhaps TRBD1 as D (5 bases). Germline-derived CDR1 and CDR2 are SNHLY and FYNNEI. The CDR3 consists of 13 residues. The ends were cut back, 4 bases at V and 8 bases at J, with 9 bases in the middle. CDR3: CASSADSYSPLHF. The CDR3 DNA is TGTGCCAGCAGTGCCGACAGTTATTCACCCCTCCACTTT.

The chain has TRBV2 and TRBJ1-1, with TRBD1 identical over 9 bases. After removal of 8 bases from V and 1 base from J, the junction contained 2 bases not matched to a gene. There are 13 residues in the CDR3. Germline CDR1 and CDR2: SNHLY and FYNNEI. The CDR3 region has the DNA TGTGCCAGCGGGGGACAGGGGAACACTGAAGCTTTCTTT. It specifies CASGGQGNTEAFF.

This rearrangement joins TRBV4-1 to TRBJ2-7; D possibly corresponds to TRBD1 (6 bases). Looked up from germline, CDR1 is MGHRA and CDR2 is YSYEKL. The ends were cut back, 2 bases at V and 7 bases at J, with 9 bases in the middle. The length of the CDR3 is 12 residues. The CDR3 protein is CASSQTGKEQYF. In nucleotides, the CDR3 is TGCGCCAGCAGCCAAACAGGGAAAGAGCAGTACTTC.

The chain employs TRBV2 and TRBJ2-1; 7 nucleotides align to TRBD2. V was pared by 2 bases and J by 4 bases, with 5 bases of the junction left unmatched. This CDR3 has 15 residues. Germline loops: CDR1 SNHLY, CDR2 FYNNEI. DNA for the CDR3: TGTGCCAGCAGTGAAATGGGACTACCGTACAATGAGCAGTTCTTC. This codes for CASSEMGLPYNEQFF. Filled out from reference TRBV2 and TRBJ2-1, the complete variable domain reads EPEVTQTPSHQVTQMGQEVILRCVPISNHLYFYWYRQILGQKVEFLVSFYNNEISEKSEIFDDQFSVERPDGSNFTLKIRSTKLEDSAMYFCASSEMGLPYNEQFFGPGTRLTVL.

A few counts support this clone. J is TRBJ1-1 and V is TRBV5-4; D is perhaps TRBD1 (6 bases). This CDR3 spans 16 amino acids. Per the germline V gene, CDR1 is SGHNT and CDR2 is YYREEE (reference sequence). V gave up 2 bases and J gave up 6 bases, with 20 bases separating them. In DNA, the CDR3 is TGTGCCAGCAGCTTTGATAGGGCAGGGGTGCTCTCTGAAGCTTTCTTT. This encodes CASSFDRAGVLSEAFF.

The J gene is TRBJ2-5, the V gene TRBV15; tentative D call: TRBD2 (6 bases). Trimming removed 2 bases at V and 5 bases at J, with 15 bases between. Germline CDR1 is LNHNV and CDR2 is YYDKDF (reference sequence). This CDR3 contains 15 residues. Here the CDR3 DNA reads TGTGCCACCAGCAGACCGTTTGGGGGGATGGAGACCCAGTACTTC. It translates to CATSRPFGGMETQYF.

Points on this clone: Other nucleotide sequences from this sample produce the same CDR3. V and J are TRBV20-1 and TRBJ1-2; 8 bases align to TRBD1. The length of the CDR3 is 13 residues. Germline CDR1 is DFQATT and CDR2 is SNEGSKA (reference sequence). V lost 3 bases to trimming and J lost 2 bases; unmatched junction nucleotides: 2. This CDR3 is CSASAGGNYGYTF. In nucleotides, the CDR3 is TGCAGTGCTAGTGCAGGGGGCAACTATGGCTACACCTTC.

This rearrangement joins TRBV7-2 to TRBJ1-2, with TRBD1 matching over 11 bases. Germline V gives CDR1 SGHTA, CDR2 FQGNSA. The J segment lost 8 bases and the V segment lost 0 bases, leaving 8 bases of the junction unmatched. There are 16 residues in the CDR3. CDR3 in amino acids: CASSLAPGQGAQGYTF. The CDR3 region has the DNA TGTGCCAGCAGCTTAGCCCCAGGACAGGGGGCGCAGGGCTACACCTTC.

This clone appeared a single time. For the CDR3, the DNA is TGTGCCAGCAGTTACCGTCAGGAAAGTAATTCACCCCTCCACTTT. Amino acid sequence: CASSYRQESNSPLHF. V and J are TRBV6-6 and TRBJ1-6, with no clear D. V lost 2 bases, J lost 6 bases, and 11 bases lay in between. The CDR3 length is 15 residues. CDR1 is MNHNY, CDR2 SVGAGI, per germline (reference sequence).

The J gene is TRBJ1-2, the V gene TRBV4-1; tentative D call: TRBD1 (6 bases). The CDR3 loop spans 14 amino acids. Germline assignment: CDR1 MGHRA and CDR2 YSYEKL. Between the trimmed V and J ends, which lost 3 bases and 5 bases, there was a span of 13 bases. The CDR3 loop is CASSQRTAQYGYTF. The DNA of the CDR3 is TGCGCCAGCAGCCAGCGGACAGCTCAGTATGGCTACACCTTC.

The CDR3: CASSEATGRGSGNTIYF. The CDR3 DNA reads TGTGCCAGCAGCGAAGCAACGGGCAGGGGCTCTGGAAACACCATATATTTT. The chain employs TRBV5-4 and TRBJ1-3; D possibly corresponds to TRBD1 (6 bases). The germline CDR1 and CDR2 sequences are SGHNT and YYREEE (reference sequence). V lost 4 bases and J lost 0, with 17 bases in between. The CDR3 extends over 17 amino acids.